This entry lists 20 T cell receptor beta chains sequenced from one sample in a study of blood T cells in healthy people across ages. Alongside a J-beta primer mix, a sample-barcoded 5' primer served in a second PCR lasting about 7 to 11 cycles. MiXCR, applied by TCRdb to the 5' RACE reads, yields one record per CDR3 protein. The profile shows fewer than 900,000 distinct CDR3 sequences, roughly 47% of them singletons. Sequencing was carried out using blood. These receptors all come from a woman aged 55-70 years in good health.

Notes on this clonotype: A much bigger clone sits one base away, suggesting this may be a read error. The chain joins TRBV11-1 to TRBJ2-3, with D possibly TRBD2 on 5 matching bases. This CDR3 comprises 15 residues. The germline CDR1 and CDR2 sequences are SGHAT and FQDESV (reference sequence). CDR3 bases: TGTGCCAGCAGCTTACTGGCGGGCCACACAGATGCGCAGTATTTT. Amino acids: CASSLLAGHTDAQYF.

The chain has TRBV14 and TRBJ2-5, with D perhaps matching TRBD1 (5 bases). The CDR3 is 12 residues long. Trimming cost V 5 bases and J 11 bases, with 15 bases left between them. The germline CDR1 and CDR2 sequences are SGHDN and FVKESK. CDR3 region: CASSWGNNEQYF. DNA for the CDR3: TGTGCCAGCAGCTGGGGCAACAATGAGCAGTACTTC.

Notes on this clonotype: A read error may explain this, as a much larger clone is one base away. The chain links TRBV5-1 to TRBJ2-1, with 9 nucleotides matching TRBD1. V shed 4 bases and J 9 bases; nucleotides not matched to a gene: 11. The CDR3 is made up of 15 amino acids. The V gene's germline CDR1 is SGHRS and CDR2 YFSETQ. CDR3 in amino acids: CASSRSGTGSSEQFF. CDR3 in DNA: TGCGCCAGCAGCAGATCCGGGACAGGGAGCAGTGAGCAGTTCTTC. Full variable domain (remainder filled in from reference TRBV5-1 and TRBJ2-1): KAGVTQTPRYLIKTRGQQVTLSCSPISGHRSVSWYQQTPGQGLQFLFEYFSETQRNKGNFPGRFSGRQFSNSRSEMNVSTLELGDSALYLCASSRSGTGSSEQFFGPGTRLTVL.

The rearrangement links TRBV20-1 to TRBJ1-4; D is unresolved. The CDR3 has 13 amino acids. The V end lost 3 bases, the J end lost 6 bases, and 11 bases lay between the germline ends. CDR1 is DFQATT and CDR2 is SNEGSKA in the germline V gene (reference sequence). CDR3 DNA sequence: TGCAGTGCTAGCCGGGAGTCCTATGAAAAACTGTTTTTT. Translating it yields CSASRESYEKLFF.

This clonotype occurred a few times. The V and J genes are TRBV21-1 and TRBJ2-5; TRBD2 is the table's D call, not checked against the DNA. TRBV21-1 is shown as a pseudogene. The CDR3 has 18 residues. CDR3 region: CASSAPYGRTRIGETQYF. CDR3 sequence (DNA): TGTGCCAGCAGCGCCCCCTACGGGAGGACTAGGATAGGAGAGACCCAGTACTTC.

The V and J genes are TRBV29-1 and TRBJ1-1; D might be TRBD1 (5 bases). Germline values: CDR1 SQVTM, CDR2 ANQGSEA. This CDR3 region has 11 residues. Trimming cost V 7 bases and J 10 bases, with 16 bases left between them. The CDR3 region is CSATGSGGAFF. CDR3 DNA sequence: TGCAGCGCGACTGGCTCCGGGGGAGCTTTCTTT.

The chain recombines TRBV20-1 with TRBJ2-1; D call uncertain. Germline-derived CDR1 and CDR2 are DFQATT and SNEGSKA (reference sequence). The V end lost 2 bases, the J end lost 2 bases, and 13 bases lay between the germline ends. This CDR3 is built from 15 residues. CDR3 region: CSARSQAGAYNEQFF. The CDR3 DNA is TGCAGTGCTAGATCCCAGGCCGGCGCCTACAATGAGCAGTTCTTC.

In its sample, this clonotype was seen many times. The J gene is TRBJ1-2, the V gene TRBV12-3 or TRBV12-4; D ambiguous. The CDR3 totals 14 residues. With 4 bases removed from V and 4 bases from J, the gap between germline ends came to 13 bases. The CDR3 DNA reads TGTGCCAGCAGTTCCCCCGGGCAGACCTATGGCTACACCTTC. It translates to CASSSPGQTYGYTF.

The chain is built from TRBV20-1 and TRBJ1-4; TRBD1 agrees at 8 bases. Germline CDR1 reads DFQATT; CDR2 reads SNEGSKA (reference sequence). With 0 bases clipped from V and 6 bases from J, the junction kept 6 bases outside the gene matches. The CDR3 is 15 residues long. CDR3 protein: CSARDPGGMDEKLFF. The CDR3 coding sequence is TGCAGTGCTAGAGATCCAGGGGGCATGGATGAAAAACTGTTTTTT.

This chain links TRBV3-1 with TRBJ2-1, with D possibly TRBD1 on 6 matching bases. CDR3 length equals 16 residues. Trimming pared 2 bases from V and 5 bases from J, leaving 16 bases between. Germline CDR1 reads LGHDT; CDR2 reads YNNKEL (reference sequence). The DNA of the CDR3 is TGTGCCAGCAGCCAAAAGAGGACAGTTACAGACAATGAGCAGTTCTTC. Translated, it gives CASSQKRTVTDNEQFF.

V and J are TRBV5-1 and TRBJ2-5; 7 bases align to TRBD2. Trimming removed 0 bases from V and 1 base from J; junction bases left unmatched: 6. Germline V CDR1 and CDR2: SGHRS, YFSETQ. This CDR3 region has 16 residues. CDR3 residues: CASSLAGGGSQETQYF. The CDR3 region has the DNA TGCGCCAGCAGCTTGGCTGGGGGGGGATCCCAAGAGACCCAGTACTTC.

The V call is TRBV2, the J call TRBJ1-5; D is unresolved. CDR1 and CDR2 (germline): SNHLY, FYNNEI. V was clipped by 3 bases and J by 1 base, with 10 bases between them. The CDR3 covers 15 residues. For the CDR3, the DNA is TGTGCCAGCAGTGAGGCGCACCTAAGCAATCAGCCCCAGCATTTT. Translating gives CASSEAHLSNQPQHF.

The rearrangement links TRBV28 to TRBJ2-1; the D is unclear. V shed 3 bases and J shed 8 bases, with 14 bases lying between them. Looked up from germline, CDR1 is MDHEN and CDR2 is SYDVKM. The CDR3 consists of 14 residues. CDR3 protein: CASSFPLIGDEQFF. The CDR3 DNA reads as TGTGCCAGCAGTTTTCCACTAATAGGCGATGAGCAGTTCTTC. The entire variable domain, with the rest obtained from reference TRBV28 and TRBJ2-1, is as follows: DVKVTQSSRYLVKRTGEKVFLECVQDMDHENMFWYRQDPGLGLRLIYFSYDVKMKEKGDIPEGYSVSREKKERFSLILESASTNQTSMYLCASSFPLIGDEQFFGPGTRLTVL.

This clonotype was found a few times. The chain employs TRBV5-1 and TRBJ1-5; 9 bases fit TRBD1. CDR3 length equals 15 residues. Trimming cost V 5 bases and J 6 bases; bases outside gene matches: 9. Germline loops: CDR1 SGHRS, CDR2 YFSETQ. The DNA for the CDR3 is TGCGCCAGCAGTCGGACAGGGGCCAGCGGTCAGCCCCAGCATTTT. Protein product: CASSRTGASGQPQHF. The full variable domain, with the rest looked up from reference TRBV5-1 and TRBJ1-5, is KAGVTQTPRYLIKTRGQQVTLSCSPISGHRSVSWYQQTPGQGLQFLFEYFSETQRNKGNFPGRFSGRQFSNSRSEMNVSTLELGDSALYLCASSRTGASGQPQHFGDGTRLSIL.

In this sample, this clonotype turned up a few times. The CDR3 region is CASSPGAVRWAQYF. The DNA for the CDR3 is TGTGCCAGCAGCCCTGGGGCAGTACGGTGGGCCCAGTACTTC. The chain recombines TRBV14 with TRBJ2-5; possible D gene TRBD1, 5 bases. The germline V gene has CDR1 SGHDN and CDR2 FVKESK. With 4 bases removed from V and 9 bases from J, the gap between germline ends came to 18 bases. The CDR3 spans 14 residues.

In its sample, this clonotype was seen a few times. The chain links TRBV7-2 to TRBJ1-5; possible D gene TRBD1, 5 bases. CDR1 is SGHTA, CDR2 FQGNSA, per germline. CDR3 size: 15 residues. Trimming pared 5 bases from V and 6 bases from J, leaving 17 bases between. CDR3 coding DNA: TGTGCCAGCAGCCGCTCTGGGGGGAACGGTCAGCCCCAGCATTTT. It is translated as CASSRSGGNGQPQHF.

This clonotype was found a few times. This chain uses TRBV20-1 with TRBJ2-7; 9 bases are shared with TRBD1. CDR1 DFQATT and CDR2 SNEGSKA come from the germline V gene (reference sequence). The junction had 8 bases not matched to a gene; V was cut back by 3 bases and J by 2 bases. The CDR3 length is 15 residues. This CDR3 is CSARKQGASTYEQYF. CDR3 coding DNA: TGCAGTGCTAGGAAACAGGGGGCGTCAACCTACGAGCAGTACTTC.

This clonotype was counted ten times or more. The chain links TRBV3-1 to TRBJ1-2; a possible D gene is TRBD1 (5 bases). Trimming pared 2 bases from V and 2 bases from J, leaving 15 bases between. The germline CDR1 and CDR2 sequences are LGHDT and YNNKEL (reference sequence). The CDR3 totals 16 residues. The CDR3 DNA sequence: TGTGCCAGCAGCCAAATTTCGACAGCCCAAAACTATGGCTACACCTTC. Amino acid sequence: CASSQISTAQNYGYTF.

This clonotype was counted a few times. The chain carries TRBV27 and TRBJ1-5; TRBD1 aligns across 7 bases. This CDR3 region has 17 residues. Trimming removed 7 bases from V and 0 bases from J; junction bases left unmatched: 12. Germline CDR1 reads MNHEY; CDR2 reads SMNVEV (reference sequence). As DNA, the CDR3 is TGTGCCAGCACACTGGGGGCGACAGGGCTTAGCAATCAGCCCCAGCATTTT. It translates to CASTLGATGLSNQPQHF.

The chain links TRBV10-3 to TRBJ2-7; a possible D gene is TRBD2 (6 bases). Germline CDR1 and CDR2: ENHRY and SYGVKD. V was shortened by 3 bases and J by 7 bases, with 19 bases between the two germline ends. The CDR3 is made up of 15 amino acids. The CDR3 here is CAISDGTRGAGEQYF. DNA of the CDR3: TGTGCCATCAGTGACGGGACCCGCGGGGCAGGTGAGCAGTACTTC.